Listed here are 25 T cell receptor beta chains from one sample, sequenced in a study of shared clonotypes between healthy human individuals. Only in-frame clones appear in the TCRdb table, and some are missing; sequencing was by immunoSEQ multiplex PCR. Among about a million clones listed, 60% to 85% were seen once. The specimen was memory CD4+ T cells from PBMCs. Subset noted: CD45RA-negative fraction. Receptor source: a man between 18 and 29 years old in good health. Some clones in this sample may be carry-over from other donors' samples.

The genes are TRBV25-1 and TRBJ1-5, with D perhaps matching TRBD1 (6 bases). Trimming left V 2 bases short and J 5 bases short, with 16 bases between. The CDR3 has 16 residues. In germline, CDR1 is MGHDK, CDR2 SYGVNS. CDR3 coding DNA: TGTGCCAGCAGTGAAAGGCGACAGGACGGGGATCAGCCCCAGCATTTT. It codes for CASSERRQDGDQPQHF.

The rearrangement uses TRBV5-4 and TRBJ1-1; no clear D gene. There are 14 residues in the CDR3. The V and J ends lost 0 bases and 2 bases respectively, with 8 bases between them. CDR1 is SGHNT and CDR2 is YYREEE in the germline V gene (reference sequence). CDR3 coding DNA: TGTGCCAGCAGCTTGGCGGTTGGTAACACTGAAGCTTTCTTT. Translated: CASSLAVGNTEAFF.

This clone came up a few times. The rearrangement links TRBV7-2 to TRBJ2-7; perhaps TRBD1 as D (6 bases). Germline-derived CDR1 and CDR2 are SGHTA and FQGNSA. CDR3 length equals 15 residues. Trimming took off 5 bases at V and 4 bases at J, with 18 bases between the two ends. The CDR3 is CASSPRGADSYEQYF. For the CDR3, the DNA is TGTGCCAGCAGCCCCAGGGGAGCCGACTCATACGAGCAGTACTTC.

Here the CDR3 DNA reads TGCGCCAGCAGCGGTAAAGGGGTTGCAGATACGCAGTATTTT. This encodes CASSGKGVADTQYF. The chain has TRBV5-1 and TRBJ2-3; TRBD1 is a possible D gene (5 bases). In germline, CDR1 is SGHRS, CDR2 YFSETQ. This CDR3 comprises 14 residues. Trimming stripped 4 bases from V and 4 bases from J, with 13 bases between.

The chain links TRBV4-1 to TRBJ2-7; possible D gene TRBD2, 6 bases. The germline CDR1 and CDR2 sequences are MGHRA and YSYEKL. Trimming took 0 bases from V and 2 from J, leaving 14 bases between them. The CDR3 sequence is 16 residues long. Here the CDR3 DNA reads TGCGCCAGCAGCCAAGATCATGGTAGCGGAGCCTACGAGCAGTACTTC. Protein sequence: CASSQDHGSGAYEQYF.

The chain uses TRBV9 and TRBJ1-2, with D possibly being TRBD1 (5 bases). The CDR3 loop spans 15 amino acids. Germline V gene data show CDR1 as SGDLS and CDR2 as YYNGEE. V was clipped by 3 bases and J by 8 bases, with 20 bases between them. The CDR3 is CASSGGIGTPRGYTF. The CDR3 DNA sequence: TGTGCCAGCAGCGGGGGGATAGGGACCCCCCGGGGCTACACCTTC.

Worth noting for this clone: A far larger clone is one nucleotide away, so this likely arose from a read error. This sample includes further DNA sequences coding for the same CDR3. This rearrangement joins TRBV30 to TRBJ1-1; D possibly corresponds to TRBD1 (6 bases). This CDR3 contains 11 residues. Germline CDR1 GTSNPN, CDR2 SVGIG (reference sequence). The CDR3 spells CAWRDMTEAFF. The CDR3 DNA reads as TGTGCATGGAGGGACATGACTGAAGCTTTCTTT.

J is TRBJ2-3 and V is TRBV6-6; D unresolved. Trimming removed 2 bases from V and 2 bases from J, with 2 bases in between. CDR3 length: 12 residues. Looked up from germline, CDR1 is MNHNY and CDR2 is SVGAGI (reference sequence). The CDR3 bases are TGTGCCAGCAGTTACGACACAGATACGCAGTATTTT. This translates into CASSYDTDTQYF.

This sequence joins TRBV2 and TRBJ2-3, with TRBD2 identical over 13 bases. V trimming: 6 bases; J trimming: 0 bases; junction bases outside the gene matches: 15. Germline V gene sequence: CDR1 SNHLY, CDR2 FYNNEI. CDR3 length equals 20 residues. The CDR3 loop is CASRRPQTSGRHSSTDTQYF. CDR3 DNA: TGTGCCAGCAGACGGCCCCAGACTAGCGGGAGGCACTCTAGCACAGATACGCAGTATTTT.

The V and J genes are TRBV5-4 and TRBJ1-2; the D gene is possibly TRBD1 (5 bases). The CDR3 consists of 13 residues. Germline V CDR1 and CDR2: SGHNT, YYREEE (reference sequence). V dropped 3 bases and J dropped 4 bases, with 10 bases sitting between them. The CDR3 reads CASSWDRSYGYTF. The CDR3 region has the DNA TGTGCCAGCAGCTGGGACCGGAGCTATGGCTACACCTTC. Full variable domain (rest looked up from reference TRBV5-4 and TRBJ1-2): ETGVTQSPTHLIKTRGQQVTLRCSSQSGHNTVSWYQQALGQGPQFIFQYYREEENGRGNFPPRFSGLQFPNYSSELNVNALELDDSALYLCASSWDRSYGYTFGSGTRLTVV.

The V gene is TRBV19, the J gene TRBJ2-1; 10 nucleotides agree with TRBD2. There are 17 residues in the CDR3. Germline CDR1 reads LNHDA; CDR2 reads SQIVND (reference sequence). V shed 1 base, J shed 2 bases, and the junction held 5 bases outside the gene matches. The CDR3 coding sequence is TGTGCCAGTAGTATAGTAACTAGCGGGATTCCCTACAATGAGCAGTTCTTC. Its protein product is CASSIVTSGIPYNEQFF.

This chain links TRBV7-9 with TRBJ1-2, with unresolved D. The germline V gene has CDR1 SEHNR and CDR2 FQNEAQ (reference sequence). The CDR3 length is 12 residues. Trimming removed 3 bases from V and 6 bases from J, with 8 bases in between. As DNA, the CDR3 is TGTGCCAGCAGCTTGAACGTAGATGGCTACACCTTC. As protein: CASSLNVDGYTF.

This clone was observed once. The V call is TRBV2, the J call TRBJ2-3; D is ambiguous. The CDR3 length is 15 residues. The V gene's germline CDR1 is SNHLY and CDR2 FYNNEI. Trimming pared 3 bases from V and 4 bases from J, leaving 14 bases between. Here the CDR3 reads CASSELVGTADTQYF. CDR3 DNA sequence: TGTGCCAGCAGTGAGTTAGTGGGAACGGCAGATACGCAGTATTTT.

The J gene is TRBJ1-2, the V gene TRBV27, with unresolved D. The V and J ends lost 2 bases and 8 bases respectively, with 12 bases between them. The CDR3 totals 13 residues. From germline, CDR1 is MNHEY and CDR2 SMNVEV (reference sequence). CDR3 in amino acids: CASSLGLASGYTF. Written as DNA, the CDR3 is TGTGCCAGCAGTTTAGGGTTGGCGAGCGGCTACACCTTC.

This clone was observed a few times. Additional DNA sequences in this sample encode the identical CDR3. The rearrangement links TRBV27 to TRBJ1-1, with D perhaps TRBD1 (6 bases). Germline V lookup: CDR1 MNHEY, CDR2 SMNVEV (reference sequence). The CDR3 runs to 14 residues. V dropped 3 bases and J dropped 1 base, with 9 bases sitting between them. DNA for the CDR3: TGTGCCAGCAGTTTGTGGGGGGCGAACACTGAAGCTTTCTTT. Its translation: CASSLWGANTEAFF.

Worth noting for this clone: This sample also contains other DNA sequences that code for the same CDR3. The chain uses TRBV6-1 and TRBJ1-2; D gene ambiguous. Germline values: CDR1 MNHNS, CDR2 SASEGT. CDR3 size: 13 residues. Trimming left V 5 bases short and J 5 bases short, with 12 bases between. CDR3 sequence (DNA): TGTGCCAGCAGTAGCCGGGGAGGGTATGGCTACACCTTC. Amino acid sequence: CASSSRGGYGYTF.

V is TRBV5-8 and J is TRBJ2-3, with D perhaps matching TRBD2 (5 bases). V lost 0 bases, J lost 0 bases, and 14 bases lay in between. Per germline, CDR1 SGHTS and CDR2 YDEGEE. The CDR3 length is 17 residues. In DNA form, the CDR3 reads TGTGCCAGCAGCTTGGTGGTTGCGGGTGCTAGCACAGATACGCAGTATTTT. Encoded protein: CASSLVVAGASTDTQYF.

The rearrangement links TRBV5-1 to TRBJ2-7; D may be TRBD2 (5 bases). Germline CDR1 and CDR2: SGHRS and YFSETQ. V lost 6 bases to trimming and J lost 1 base, with 14 bases between them. The CDR3 runs to 14 residues. CDR3 residues: CASTRASRSYEQYF. The CDR3 bases are TGCGCCAGCACGAGGGCCAGTAGATCCTACGAGCAGTACTTC.

This clone was seen just once. V gene TRBV7-4 combines with J gene TRBJ2-5; weak D call: TRBD2 (6 bases). With 3 bases removed from V and 1 base from J, the gap between germline ends came to 18 bases. The CDR3 contains 17 residues. Germline V gene data show CDR1 as SGHVT and CDR2 as SQSDAQ. The chain's CDR3 is CASSFERRGRSQETQYF. The CDR3 nucleotides are TGTGCCAGCAGCTTTGAACGAAGAGGGAGGTCCCAAGAGACCCAGTACTTC.

The rearrangement joins TRBV4-2 to TRBJ2-7, with TRBD2 matching over 11 bases. V lost 5 bases, J lost 2 bases, and 11 bases stayed unmatched. The CDR3 runs to 17 residues. Germline values: CDR1 LGHNA, CDR2 YNFKEQ. CDR3 coding DNA: TGTGCCAGCAGCTGCGGGACTAGCGGTGTTAAAACCTACGAGCAGTACTTC. It is translated as CASSCGTSGVKTYEQYF.

The CDR3: CASSLTGLAGDHPYEQYF. Written as DNA, the CDR3 is TGTGCCAGCAGTTTAACGGGGTTAGCGGGAGACCATCCCTACGAGCAGTACTTC. This chain connects TRBV27 to TRBJ2-7, with 9 nucleotides matching TRBD2. The CDR3 loop spans 18 amino acids. V shed 2 bases and J 2 bases; nucleotides not matched to a gene: 13. Germline assignment: CDR1 MNHEY and CDR2 SMNVEV (reference sequence).

This clone was observed a handful of times. J is TRBJ2-1 and V is TRBV13; D is perhaps TRBD1 or TRBD2 (7 bases each). Germline-derived CDR1 and CDR2 are PRHDT and FYEKMQ (reference sequence). Between the trimmed V and J ends, which lost 5 bases and 9 bases, there was a span of 14 bases. The length of the CDR3 is 13 residues. The chain's CDR3 is CASSTPGGAEQFF. Here the CDR3 DNA reads TGTGCCAGCAGCACCCCAGGGGGGGCTGAGCAGTTCTTC.

This rearrangement joins TRBV27 to TRBJ2-7; 13 bases are a match to TRBD2. CDR1 and CDR2 (germline): MNHEY, SMNVEV (reference sequence). V lost 5 bases and J lost 3; bases outside the gene matches: 7. This CDR3 has 16 amino acids. The CDR3 coding sequence is TGTGCCAGCAGTCCCCGGACTAGCGGGAGAAGCTACGAGCAGTACTTC. Translating it yields CASSPRTSGRSYEQYF.

The V and J genes are TRBV19 and TRBJ2-7, with D perhaps TRBD1 or TRBD2 (5 bases each). The germline gives CDR1 LNHDA, CDR2 SQIVND (reference sequence). The CDR3 runs 14 residues. The V gene lost 3 bases and the J gene lost 1 base, with 10 bases spanning the gap. This CDR3 reads CASSIRDGSYEQYF. Written as DNA, the CDR3 is TGTGCCAGTAGTATCCGGGACGGTTCCTACGAGCAGTACTTC.

The genes are TRBV6-6 and TRBJ1-1; no reliable D call. Germline loops: CDR1 MNHNY, CDR2 SVGAGI (reference sequence). Trimming cost V 8 bases and J 4 bases, with 14 bases left between them. The CDR3 extends over 13 amino acids. The CDR3 loop is CASDKGLLTEAFF. The DNA for the CDR3 is TGTGCCAGCGATAAGGGCCTGCTCACTGAAGCTTTCTTT.